What follows describes a single T cell receptor (beta chain). Its antigen is undetermined. TCRdb's copy holds only in-frame clones and misses some; the assay was immunoSEQ multiplex PCR. The data contain roughly 330,000 clones, roughly 70% of them singletons. This sample is part of a study of shared clonotypes between healthy human individuals. The V gene end was trimmed by 6 bases and the J gene end by 7 bases; junction bases not matched to a gene: 0. Germline V gene lookup returns CDR1 SQVTM and CDR2 ANQGSEA. This CDR3 comprises 10 residues. Regarding the study as a whole: Naive subsets tended to show greater estimated richness than memory subsets. In this cohort, only blood was sampled, and tissue repertoires likely differ.

The sequence came from a man aged 25 to 40 in good health. The sample consisted of memory CD4+ T cells sorted from blood. Stated subset: CD45RA-negative fraction. The V gene is TRBV29-1, the J gene TRBJ1-2; 9 bases map to TRBD1. In DNA, the CDR3 is TGCAGCGTGACAGGGGGTGGCTACACCTTC. Translated: CSVTGGGYTF.